The T cell receptor (beta chain) described here comes from a study of early T cells in non-severe SARS-CoV-2 infection (dated by TCRdb to the early 2020s). Looking at the study overall: Because TCR sequencing relied on bulk RNA taken from unsorted whole blood, pairing of alpha and beta chains was not possible. Study-wide findings and limitations: VDJdb matching was skewed toward anti-spike CD8 responses and likely underestimated virus-specific expansions by missing private and CD4 specificities.

The study was a case-control design nested within a healthcare worker cohort in London, UK, with weekly nasopharyngeal swab PCR tests and blood sampling. Healthcare workers were recruited during the week of the UK lockdown, between 23 and 31 March 2020, and followed weekly for up to about 15 weeks. Taken from cysteine to phenylalanine, the CDR3 has 15 residues. Only the CDR3 DNA stays, 45 bases, in frame from base 1. The germline V gene sets CDR1 to SGHRS and CDR2 to YFSETQ. At the junction V is shortened by 0 bases and J by 0 bases, with 10 bases in between. Library preparation was by 5' RACE. The instrument given in TCRdb is NextSeq 500. Unique molecular identifiers were attached to individual cDNA molecules in the TCR library protocol so that sequencing error and PCR bias could be corrected. Both TCR alpha and beta chains were sequenced, and tight co-correlation was observed between alpha and beta sequence abundances in each sample. Turning to the authors' computational methods: Decombinator V4 was used to perform V gene, J gene and CDR3 annotation of TCR sequences. TCRs were defined as expanded if a significant change between any two time points was detected under a Poisson model with p below 0.0001. Abundances of TCRs were expressed as counts per million after normalisation to the total number of TCRs sequenced in each sample. TRAV1-2 paired with TRAJ12, TRAJ20 or TRAJ33 defined MAIT TCRs, while TRAV10 paired with TRAJ18 defined iNKT TCRs. VDJdb, accessed 1 November 2021, was searched for CMV, EBV and SARS-CoV-2 annotated TCRs, with TCRs annotated for multiple antigens excluded. TCRdb's own reprocessing of the public reads used fastp at Q25 and MiXCR and kept productive beta chains. Here each entry gathers all rows of one CDR3 protein and keeps the most common genes and DNA. The V and J calls and clone size come from TCRdb's table, not from the authors' own analysis. A total of just under 65,000 distinct CDR3 sequences appear in this sample, 13% of them only once. The ten most abundant clones make up around 4.3% of the sample.

This clonotype has a handful of counts. What antigen it recognizes has not been identified. Qualities for individual bases were not recorded, and no much larger clone is one base off. The chain is made from TRBV5-1 and TRBJ2-7; the D gene is not confidently resolved. The receptor was isolated from an adult who was a healthcare worker with PCR-confirmed SARS-CoV-2 infection or an uninfected control (not recorded which). The sample comprised whole blood. CDR3 sequence: CASSLVDDGSYEQYF. The sequenced DNA: TGCGCCAGCAGCTTGGTGGACGATGGCTCCTACGAGCAGTACTTC.